The 23 T cell receptor beta chains presented below share a single source sample, sequenced in a study of blood T cells in healthy people across ages. Primed by a sample-barcoded 5' primer and a J-beta primer mix, a second PCR proceeded for 7 to 11 cycles. TCRdb reanalysed the 5' RACE reads using MiXCR and keeps one entry per CDR3 protein. In the table there are some 780,000 distinct CDR3 sequences, 56% of which are singletons. Sequenced sample: blood. Source of these receptors: a man aged 35-49 years in good health.

Only a few counts were recorded for this clonotype. The V and J genes are TRBV7-2 and TRBJ2-5; perhaps TRBD1 as D (6 bases). The DNA end lines up better with TRBJ2-7; the J call may be wrong. This CDR3 region has 14 residues. Germline V gene data show CDR1 as SGHTA and CDR2 as FQGNSA. The CDR3 DNA reads as TGTGCCAGCAGCCCACACGCCGGGACAAACGAGCAGTACTTC. It is translated as CASSPHAGTNEQYF.

This clonotype was seen a few times. V and J are TRBV2 and TRBJ2-7; no firm D call. V gave up 3 bases and J gave up 2 bases, with 11 bases separating them. Germline CDR1 is SNHLY and CDR2 is FYNNEI. The CDR3 runs 14 residues. CDR3 protein: CASSDAQAPYEQYF. The CDR3 DNA follows: TGTGCCAGCAGTGACGCCCAGGCCCCCTACGAGCAGTACTTC. Looking up the rest from reference TRBV2 and TRBJ2-7 gives the full variable domain: EPEVTQTPSHQVTQMGQEVILRCVPISNHLYFYWYRQILGQKVEFLVSFYNNEISEKSEIFDDQFSVERPDGSNFTLKIRSTKLEDSAMYFCASSDAQAPYEQYFGPGTRLTVT.

The CDR3 sequence is CASSYPGNSPLHF. The CDR3, as DNA: TGTGCCAGCAGTTACCCCGGTAATTCACCCCTCCACTTT. The rearrangement links TRBV12-3 or TRBV12-4 to TRBJ1-6, with D uncertain. There are 13 residues in the CDR3. The V end lost 4 bases, the J end lost 6 bases, and 7 bases lay between the germline ends.

V gene TRBV20-1 combines with J gene TRBJ1-2; the D is unclear. The CDR3 contains 12 residues. Between the trimmed V and J ends, which lost 6 bases and 4 bases, there was a span of 12 bases. The germline V gene encodes CDR1 DFQATT and CDR2 SNEGSKA (reference sequence). CDR3 region: CSAPERSYGYTF. The CDR3 region has the DNA TGCAGTGCACCCGAGCGGAGCTATGGCTACACCTTC.

This clonotype has a count of ten or more. The rearrangement links TRBV28 to TRBJ2-2; D gene uncertain. Germline loops: CDR1 MDHEN, CDR2 SYDVKM. V dropped 6 bases and J dropped 4 bases, with 6 bases sitting between them. This CDR3 is 12 amino acids long. The chain's CDR3 is CASSLLTGELFF. CDR3 bases: TGTGCCAGCAGCTTACTCACCGGGGAGCTGTTTTTT.

Only a few counts were recorded for this clonotype. The genes are TRBV24-1 and TRBJ1-5; D is unresolved. Trimming shortened V by 6 bases and J by 2 bases, and 10 bases separated the two germline ends. The CDR3 spans 14 residues. Per the germline V gene, CDR1 is KGHDR and CDR2 is SFDVKD. The CDR3 sequence: CATSRAGGNQPQHF. The CDR3 DNA sequence: TGTGCCACCAGTAGGGCCGGAGGCAATCAGCCCCAGCATTTT.

V usage is TRBV10-3 and J usage is TRBJ1-2; no firm D call. CDR1 ENHRY and CDR2 SYGVKD come from the germline V gene. The ends were cut back, 0 bases at V and 7 bases at J, with 12 bases in the middle. The CDR3 has 14 residues. The CDR3, as DNA: TGTGCCATCAGTGAGTCTAAAGGTGTCGGTGGCTACACCTTC. Translation gives CAISESKGVGGYTF.

Regarding this clonotype: At one boundary the junction diverges from the germline segment, which might be a read error. The V and J genes are TRBV5-1 and TRBJ2-5; TRBD1 agrees at 10 bases. The germline gives CDR1 SGHRS, CDR2 YFSETQ. CDR3 length: 14 residues. The CDR3 sequence is CASTLGTGEETQYF. DNA of the CDR3: TGCGCCAGCACCTTGGGGACAGGGGAAGAGACCCAGTACTTC.

The rearrangement links TRBV20-1 to TRBJ1-2, with D possibly being TRBD1 (6 bases). The CDR3 is 13 amino acids. Germline CDR1 DFQATT, CDR2 SNEGSKA (reference sequence). V was clipped by 1 base and J by 3 bases, with 9 bases between them. The CDR3, as DNA: TGCAGTGCTAGAGGGACAGCTCACTATGGCTACACCTTC. Residues: CSARGTAHYGYTF.

This sequence joins TRBV27 and TRBJ2-6; no clear D. With 5 bases removed from V and 0 bases from J, the gap between germline ends came to 11 bases. The germline V gene has CDR1 MNHEY and CDR2 SMNVEV (reference sequence). The CDR3 spans 16 residues. The CDR3 region is CASSLRPISGANVLTF. CDR3 coding DNA: TGTGCCAGCAGTCTCCGACCGATCTCTGGGGCCAACGTCCTGACTTTC.

The chain recombines TRBV11-3 with TRBJ2-4; TRBD2 matches 10 bases. TRBJ2-7 matches the DNA end more closely, so the J call is doubtful. The V gene's germline CDR1 is SGHNT and CDR2 YENEEA. This CDR3 comprises 15 residues. CDR3 sequence: CASSLVAGGPNEQYF. DNA of the CDR3: TGTGCCAGCAGCTTAGTAGCGGGAGGTCCAAACGAGCAGTACTTC.

CDR3 DNA sequence: TGCAGTGCTCTAAGCGAGGGGGGCAAAGAGACCCAGTACTTC. This codes for CSALSEGGKETQYF. The chain employs TRBV20-1 and TRBJ2-7, with D possibly being TRBD1 or TRBD2 (6 bases each). The DNA end favors TRBJ2-5, so the J call may be wrong. Germline assignment: CDR1 DFQATT and CDR2 SNEGSKA (reference sequence). This CDR3 region has 14 residues.

As to this clonotype: This may be a read error: a much more frequent sequence differs by one nucleotide. This rearrangement joins TRBV11-3 to TRBJ2-1, with D perhaps matching TRBD2 (6 bases). The DNA end lines up better with TRBJ2-7; the J call may be wrong. The CDR3 consists of 15 residues. Germline lookup yields CDR1 SGHNT and CDR2 YENEEA. The CDR3 DNA follows: TGTGCCAGCAGCTTAGGACTAGAGGGCTACAATGAGCAGTACTTC. It encodes CASSLGLEGYNEQYF.

CDR3 DNA sequence: TGTGCCAGCAGCTCGACCCGAGCGGGAGGTATAGATACGCAGTATTTT. Its protein is CASSSTRAGGIDTQYF. The chain employs TRBV7-3 and TRBJ2-3, with 9 bases aligning to TRBD2. The germline V gene has CDR1 SGHTA and CDR2 FQGTGA. CDR3 size: 16 residues. V trimming: 4 bases; J trimming: 5 bases; junction bases outside the gene matches: 10.

The chain links TRBV7-2 to TRBJ2-7, with no clear D. V lost 0 bases to trimming and J lost 7 bases, with 10 bases between them. This CDR3 has 13 residues. Looked up from germline, CDR1 is SGHTA and CDR2 is FQGNSA. CDR3 in amino acids: CASSLAAPLEQYF. Written as DNA, the CDR3 is TGTGCCAGCAGCTTAGCGGCCCCTTTAGAGCAGTACTTC.

This clonotype was recorded a few times. The chain has TRBV7-2 and TRBJ2-7, with a tentative D call TRBD2 (5 bases). Germline assignment: CDR1 SGHTA and CDR2 FQGNSA. Trimming took off 6 bases at V and 1 base at J, with 13 bases between the two ends. CDR3 length equals 14 residues. The CDR3 region is CASRLWGVSYEQYF. For the CDR3, the DNA is TGTGCCAGCAGACTCTGGGGAGTGTCCTACGAGCAGTACTTC.

This clonotype was counted once. This chain joins TRBV28 and TRBJ2-1, with no clear D. Germline-derived CDR1 and CDR2 are MDHEN and SYDVKM. V was clipped by 5 bases and J by 7 bases, with 9 bases between them. This CDR3 spans 12 amino acids. The CDR3 reads CASSLESNEQFF. The CDR3 region has the DNA TGTGCCAGCAGTCTAGAGTCAAATGAGCAGTTCTTC.

The chain is built from TRBV28 and TRBJ2-7; D gene uncertain. Germline CDR1 reads MDHEN; CDR2 reads SYDVKM. This CDR3 is 13 amino acids long. The CDR3 reads CASQWQRAYEQYF. The CDR3 DNA follows: TGTGCTTCACAGTGGCAAAGGGCGTACGAGCAGTACTTC.

This clonotype appeared a few times. This chain's CDR3 is CASSSSRGNQPQHF. For the CDR3, the DNA is TGTGCCAGCAGTTCCTCGAGAGGGAATCAGCCCCAGCATTTT. The chain couples TRBV12-3 or TRBV12-4 to TRBJ1-5, with D uncertain. The V end lost 4 bases, the J end lost 4 bases, and 11 bases lay between the germline ends. The CDR3 contains 14 residues.

The chain links TRBV4-3 to TRBJ1-6; no definite D call. CDR1 is LGHNA, CDR2 YSLEER, per germline. V lost 0 bases and J 5 bases, leaving 11 bases between the germline ends. The CDR3 has 16 amino acids. CDR3 in amino acids: CASSQDLDRNNSPLHF. CDR3 in DNA: TGCGCCAGCAGCCAAGATCTAGACCGTAATAATTCACCCCTCCACTTT.

The J gene is TRBJ2-1, the V gene TRBV20-1; weak D call: TRBD2 (6 bases). V lost 3 bases and J lost 3, with 15 bases in between. Germline CDR1 DFQATT, CDR2 SNEGSKA (reference sequence). This CDR3 comprises 15 residues. This chain's CDR3 is CSASWRGISYNEQFF. In nucleotides, the CDR3 is TGCAGTGCTAGTTGGCGGGGAATTAGCTACAATGAGCAGTTCTTC.

J is TRBJ2-1 and V is TRBV10-3, with 7 bases identical to TRBD2. J lost 5 bases, V lost 6 bases, and 7 bases had no gene match. The CDR3 covers 14 residues. The germline V gene has CDR1 ENHRY and CDR2 SYGVKD. The CDR3 region has the DNA TGTGCCATCAGCCCGGGACTACAACACAATGAGCAGTTCTTC. Protein sequence: CAISPGLQHNEQFF.

The rearrangement links TRBV7-2 to TRBJ2-5; D possibly corresponds to TRBD1 (6 bases). This CDR3 is 14 amino acids long. Germline V gene lookup returns CDR1 SGHTA and CDR2 FQGNSA. V lost 5 bases and J lost 1, with 11 bases in between. The CDR3 DNA follows: TGTGCCAGCAGCGGCACAGGGATCCAAGAGACCCAGTACTTC. It specifies CASSGTGIQETQYF.